This T cell receptor beta chain is from a study of blood T cell repertoires in COVID-19. Study-wide background: Sites in the United States, Italy and Spain provided acute and convalescent COVID-19 samples. Sample material is recorded as cDNA or gDNA derived from T cells, B-cell-depleted T cells, or PBMCs.

Source study methods: It was from reference gene primer amplification that nucleated cell counts were estimated. Libraries were prepared by immunoSEQ multiplex PCR; TCRdb keeps only in-frame clonotypes and omits some of them. Clone size and V and J calls were adopted from that table, with D and trimming inferred from the DNA. The table shows roughly 190,000 clones, with approximately 86% occurring only once. The sample was peripheral blood. This clonotype originated in a woman older than 75 in a cohort sampled during active or convalescent COVID-19.

CDR3 sequence: CASSFQGNGYTF. CDR3 sequence (DNA): TGTGCCAGCTCTTTCCAGGGGAATGGCTACACCTTC. The gene calls are TRBV18 and TRBJ1-2, with D maybe TRBD1 (6 bases). With 6 bases removed from V and 6 bases from J, the gap between germline ends came to 11 bases. CDR3 length: 12 residues. Germline CDR1 is KGHSH and CDR2 is LQKENI.